This T cell receptor (beta chain) was profiled in a study of cytomegalovirus exposure and HLA in healthy donors. The study's findings and limits: For cytomegalovirus status, the classifier reportedly gave diagnoses with high specificity and sensitivity. One cluster of highly shared sequence variants probably arose as a sequencing artifact. Most of the TCR beta V segments (in an earlier analysis) were productive either about 87% or about 30% of the time.

Both 60 Vbeta primers and 13 Jbeta primers went into the PCR. The method was immunoSEQ multiplex PCR; TCRdb's version includes in-frame clones alone and lacks a portion of them. The sample shows under 150,000 clones, 70% to 85% of them seen only once. A word on this clone: What it recognizes is unknown.

This CDR3 is 13 amino acids long. V was pared by 5 bases and J by 3 bases, with 2 bases of the junction left unmatched. Germline V CDR1 and CDR2: LNHDA, SQIVND (reference sequence). Sequences were obtained from PBMCs. The chain uses TRBV19 and TRBJ1-2, with 8 bases that match TRBD1. This receptor was obtained from a boy aged 5-17 years in good health and CMV-seronegative. CDR3 residues: CASSRGQDYGYTF. CDR3 DNA sequence: TGTGCCAGTAGTCGGGGACAGGACTATGGCTACACCTTC.